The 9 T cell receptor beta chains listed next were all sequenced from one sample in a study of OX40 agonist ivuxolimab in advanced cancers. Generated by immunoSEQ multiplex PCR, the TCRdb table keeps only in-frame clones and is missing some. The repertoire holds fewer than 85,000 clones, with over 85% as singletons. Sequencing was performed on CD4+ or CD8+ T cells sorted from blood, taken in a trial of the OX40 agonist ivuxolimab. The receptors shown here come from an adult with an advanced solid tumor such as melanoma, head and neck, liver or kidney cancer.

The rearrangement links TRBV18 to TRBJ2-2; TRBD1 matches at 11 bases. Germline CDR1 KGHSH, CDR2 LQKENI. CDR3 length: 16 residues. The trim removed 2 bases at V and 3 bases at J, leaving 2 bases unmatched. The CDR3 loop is CASSPRTGGDTGELFF. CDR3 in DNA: TGTGCCAGCTCACCAAGGACAGGGGGCGACACCGGGGAGCTGTTTTTT.

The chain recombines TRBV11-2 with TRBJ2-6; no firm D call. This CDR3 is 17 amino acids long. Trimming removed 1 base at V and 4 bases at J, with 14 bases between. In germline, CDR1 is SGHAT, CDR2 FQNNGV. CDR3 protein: CASSLVAVAAGANVLTF. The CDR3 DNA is TGTGCCAGCAGCTTAGTGGCAGTGGCAGCAGGGGCCAACGTCCTGACTTTC.

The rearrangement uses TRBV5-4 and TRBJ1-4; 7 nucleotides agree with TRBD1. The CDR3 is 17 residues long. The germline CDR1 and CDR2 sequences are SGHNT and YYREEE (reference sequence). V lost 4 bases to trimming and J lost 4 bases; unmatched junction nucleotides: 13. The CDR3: CASSPSTGTDDNEKLFF. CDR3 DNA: TGTGCCAGCAGCCCCTCTACCGGGACAGATGATAATGAAAAACTGTTTTTT. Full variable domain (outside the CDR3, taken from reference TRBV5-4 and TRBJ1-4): ETGVTQSPTHLIKTRGQQVTLRCSSQSGHNTVSWYQQALGQGPQFIFQYYREEENGRGNFPPRFSGLQFPNYSSELNVNALELDDSALYLCASSPSTGTDDNEKLFFGSGTQLSVL.

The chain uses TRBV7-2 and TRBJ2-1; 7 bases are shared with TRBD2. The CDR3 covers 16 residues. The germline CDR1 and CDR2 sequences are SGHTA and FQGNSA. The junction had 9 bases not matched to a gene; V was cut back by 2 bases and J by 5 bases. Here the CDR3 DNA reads TGTGCCAGCAGCTTATCTCCGAGCGGGGTAAACAATGAGCAGTTCTTC. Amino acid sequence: CASSLSPSGVNNEQFF.

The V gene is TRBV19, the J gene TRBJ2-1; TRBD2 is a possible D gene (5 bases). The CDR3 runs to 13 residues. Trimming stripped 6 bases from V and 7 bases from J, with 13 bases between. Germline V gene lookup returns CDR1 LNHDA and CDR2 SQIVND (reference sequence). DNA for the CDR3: TGTGCCAGTAGAACAACGGGGTTAAATGAGCAGTTCTTC. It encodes CASRTTGLNEQFF.

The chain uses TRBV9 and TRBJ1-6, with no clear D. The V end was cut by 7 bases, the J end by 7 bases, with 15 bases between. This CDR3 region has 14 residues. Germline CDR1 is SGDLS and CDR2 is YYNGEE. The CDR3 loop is CASSARVDNSPLHF. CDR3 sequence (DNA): TGTGCCAGCTCCGCAAGGGTAGACAATTCACCCCTCCACTTT.

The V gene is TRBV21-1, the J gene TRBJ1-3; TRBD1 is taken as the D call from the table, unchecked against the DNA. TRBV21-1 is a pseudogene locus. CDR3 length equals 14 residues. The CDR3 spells CASSKGASGNTIYF. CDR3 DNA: TGTGCCAGCAGTAAAGGGGCGTCTGGAAACACCATATATTTT.

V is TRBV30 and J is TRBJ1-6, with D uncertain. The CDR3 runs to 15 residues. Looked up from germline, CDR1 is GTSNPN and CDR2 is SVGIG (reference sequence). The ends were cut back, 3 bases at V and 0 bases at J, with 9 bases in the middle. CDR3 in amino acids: CAWSSAISYNSPLHF. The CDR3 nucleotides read TGTGCCTGGAGCTCAGCCATCTCCTATAATTCACCCCTCCACTTT.

This chain's CDR3 is CASSLQGVYTF. CDR3 DNA: TGTGCCAGTAGTCTACAGGGGGTCTACACCTTC. This chain connects TRBV19 to TRBJ1-2, with TRBD1 identical over 8 bases. The CDR3 runs 11 residues. The germline gives CDR1 LNHDA, CDR2 SQIVND (reference sequence). Trimming cost V 5 bases and J 10 bases; bases outside gene matches: 3.